This T cell receptor beta chain originates from a study of blood T cell repertoires in COVID-19. Data came from immunoSEQ multiplex PCR; TCRdb stores just in-frame clones and leaves some out. This sample yields around 380,000 clones, of which about 87% are seen a single time; 1% to 1.5% belongs to the top ten. Deletions cut 5 bases from V and 4 bases from J, with 6 bases between. CDR1 and CDR2 (germline): SNHLY, FYNNEI. CDR3 length: 11 amino acids. The TCR comes from a man aged 30-40 years who had recovered from COVID-19. The rearrangement joins TRBV2 to TRBJ2-7, with D unclear. The specimen was PBMCs or T cells enriched from blood (not recorded which). The CDR3 reads CASSSFYEQYF. CDR3 nucleotide sequence: TGTGCCAGCAGTTCCTTTTACGAGCAGTACTTC.